This entry lists 16 T cell receptor beta chains sequenced from one sample in a study of shared clonotypes between healthy human individuals. Clones were sequenced by immunoSEQ multiplex PCR, and TCRdb holds only the in-frame ones, with some missing. Counted here are about 2.3 million clones, approximately 90% occurring once; the ten biggest clones make up 0.37%. Sample: naive CD4+ T cells from PBMCs. Subset described: CD45RA+ positively selected. All receptors come from a man between 18 and 35 years old in good health. Some clones in this sample may be carry-over from other donors' samples.

V and J are TRBV18 and TRBJ2-1, with TRBD2 identical over 8 bases. V lost 1 base to trimming and J lost 10 bases; unmatched junction nucleotides: 6. This CDR3 is built from 14 residues. Germline V gene sequence: CDR1 KGHSH, CDR2 LQKENI. This CDR3 reads CASSPQLAGPEQFF. The CDR3 DNA reads TGTGCCAGCTCACCACAGCTAGCGGGCCCGGAGCAGTTCTTC.

The chain has TRBV6-6 and TRBJ2-7; 7 bases fit TRBD2. CDR3 length equals 15 residues. The trim removed 6 bases at V and 0 bases at J, leaving 8 bases unmatched. Germline V gene data show CDR1 as MNHNY and CDR2 as SVGAGI (reference sequence). CDR3 amino acids: CASSPRLADSYEQYF. The CDR3 DNA sequence: TGTGCCAGCAGCCCCCGGCTAGCGGACTCCTACGAGCAGTACTTC.

The chain links TRBV5-1 to TRBJ2-5; perhaps TRBD2 as D (5 bases). Between the trimmed V and J ends, which lost 0 bases and 2 bases, there was a span of 11 bases. Germline lookup yields CDR1 SGHRS and CDR2 YFSETQ. CDR3 length equals 15 residues. This CDR3 reads CASSLGVTTQETQYF. CDR3 bases: TGCGCCAGCAGCTTGGGGGTGACTACACAAGAGACCCAGTACTTC.

This sequence joins TRBV5-1 and TRBJ2-7; possible D gene TRBD2, 6 bases. Germline V CDR1 and CDR2: SGHRS, YFSETQ. CDR3 size: 15 residues. The V gene lost 4 bases and the J gene lost 0 bases, with 14 bases spanning the gap. In DNA form, the CDR3 reads TGCGCCAGCAGCCCCGGGGCGGGAAGCTCCTACGAGCAGTACTTC. It specifies CASSPGAGSSYEQYF.

V gene TRBV5-1 combines with J gene TRBJ2-1; 10 nucleotides line up with TRBD2. This CDR3 contains 15 residues. Germline V gene lookup returns CDR1 SGHRS and CDR2 YFSETQ. The V segment lost 8 bases and the J segment 6 bases; nucleotides outside the gene matches: 11. CDR3 DNA: TGCGCCAGTCATACCGGGACTAGCGAGCCCAATGAGCAGTTCTTC. Protein: CASHTGTSEPNEQFF.

This chain connects TRBV6-6 to TRBJ2-7; D ambiguous. From germline, CDR1 is MNHNY and CDR2 SVGAGI (reference sequence). CDR3 length: 16 amino acids. With 2 bases removed from V and 4 bases from J, the gap between germline ends came to 18 bases. The chain's CDR3 is CASSYSLGSQSYEQYF. The DNA for the CDR3 is TGTGCCAGCAGTTACAGTCTGGGGTCGCAATCATACGAGCAGTACTTC.

The chain joins TRBV30 to TRBJ2-3; D not certain. The CDR3 is made up of 11 amino acids. Germline V gene sequence: CDR1 GTSNPN, CDR2 SVGIG (reference sequence). V was clipped by 1 base and J by 7 bases, with 6 bases between them. Written as DNA, the CDR3 is TGTGCCTGGAGTGGAGGAAATACGCAGTATTTT. Protein product: CAWSGGNTQYF.

In this sample, this clone turned up a few times. The chain combines TRBV2 with TRBJ1-5, with 7 nucleotides matching TRBD1. Germline V gene lookup returns CDR1 SNHLY and CDR2 FYNNEI. After removal of 4 bases from V and 0 bases from J, the junction contained 3 bases not matched to a gene. The CDR3 totals 15 residues. DNA for the CDR3: TGTGCCAGCAGTGGGACAGGCCATAGCAATCAGCCCCAGCATTTT. It specifies CASSGTGHSNQPQHF. The variable domain in full, with the rest retrieved from reference TRBV2 and TRBJ1-5, is EPEVTQTPSHQVTQMGQEVILRCVPISNHLYFYWYRQILGQKVEFLVSFYNNEISEKSEIFDDQFSVERPDGSNFTLKIRSTKLEDSAMYFCASSGTGHSNQPQHFGDGTRLSIL.

The chain links TRBV6-1 to TRBJ2-7; TRBD1 agrees at 10 bases. The CDR3 is 15 amino acids. Germline CDR1 is MNHNS and CDR2 is SASEGT. The junction had 8 bases not matched to a gene; V was cut back by 5 bases and J by 4 bases. The CDR3 coding sequence is TGTGCCAGCAGTCACCGGGACAGGGGTTCATACGAGCAGTACTTC. The encoded protein is CASSHRDRGSYEQYF.

This chain joins TRBV30 and TRBJ2-2; the match to TRBD2 covers 9 bases. Losses at the gene ends were 0 bases for V and 5 bases for J; bases not matched to a gene: 4. Germline V CDR1 and CDR2: GTSNPN, SVGIG (reference sequence). CDR3 length: 15 amino acids. In nucleotides, the CDR3 is TGTGCCTGGAGTGTAGGCGGGAGGGTTACCGGGGAGCTGTTTTTT. The encoded protein is CAWSVGGRVTGELFF.

The chain employs TRBV5-6 and TRBJ2-5, with 7 bases fitting TRBD2. The CDR3 spans 16 residues. Losses at the gene ends were 0 bases for V and 4 bases for J; bases not matched to a gene: 9. Germline V gives CDR1 SGHDT, CDR2 YYEEEE. The CDR3 protein is CASSLVGGGPAETQYF. CDR3 nucleotides: TGTGCCAGCAGCTTGGTTGGGGGAGGGCCGGCAGAGACCCAGTACTTC.

On this clone itself: This sample also contains other DNA sequences that code for the same CDR3. This chain joins TRBV6-5 and TRBJ2-3; D remains unclear. CDR3 length equals 13 residues. The V gene's germline CDR1 is MNHEY and CDR2 SVGAGI. Trimming took 5 bases from V and 3 from J, leaving 9 bases between them. As DNA, the CDR3 is TGTGCCAGCAGTATACCCGGGACAGATACGCAGTATTTT. The encoded protein is CASSIPGTDTQYF.

The gene calls are TRBV21-1 and TRBJ2-7; the table's D call, TRBD1, has no DNA check behind it. TRBV21-1 counts as a pseudogene. The CDR3 consists of 17 residues. The DNA of the CDR3 is TGTGCCAGCAGCAAAGGTGGTGGGACAGGTCACCCCTACGAGCAGTACTTC. Its protein is CASSKGGGTGHPYEQYF.

The chain is built from TRBV7-3 and TRBJ2-2; D perhaps matches TRBD1 (5 bases). CDR1 and CDR2 (germline): SGHTA, FQGTGA. The CDR3 loop spans 15 amino acids. V was shortened by 2 bases and J by 2 bases, with 9 bases between the two germline ends. The CDR3 spells CASSLWGGNTGELFF. The CDR3 nucleotides are TGTGCCAGCAGCTTATGGGGCGGCAACACCGGGGAGCTGTTTTTT.

This clone has just a few counts. The chain uses TRBV14 and TRBJ1-1, with D unclear. V shed 8 bases and J shed 1 base, with 11 bases lying between them. The CDR3 is made up of 13 amino acids. Looked up from germline, CDR1 is SGHDN and CDR2 is FVKESK. Here the CDR3 reads CASGSSPNTEAFF. In DNA, the CDR3 is TGTGCCAGCGGGTCAAGTCCGAACACTGAAGCTTTCTTT.

The gene calls are TRBV19 and TRBJ2-5; TRBD1 matches 10 bases. This CDR3 has 16 amino acids. Trimming removed 6 bases from V and 4 bases from J; junction bases left unmatched: 11. The V gene's germline CDR1 is LNHDA and CDR2 SQIVND (reference sequence). The CDR3 DNA sequence: TGTGCCAGTAGCCCACGACAGGGGGCAGTCTCAGAGACCCAGTACTTC. This encodes CASSPRQGAVSETQYF.